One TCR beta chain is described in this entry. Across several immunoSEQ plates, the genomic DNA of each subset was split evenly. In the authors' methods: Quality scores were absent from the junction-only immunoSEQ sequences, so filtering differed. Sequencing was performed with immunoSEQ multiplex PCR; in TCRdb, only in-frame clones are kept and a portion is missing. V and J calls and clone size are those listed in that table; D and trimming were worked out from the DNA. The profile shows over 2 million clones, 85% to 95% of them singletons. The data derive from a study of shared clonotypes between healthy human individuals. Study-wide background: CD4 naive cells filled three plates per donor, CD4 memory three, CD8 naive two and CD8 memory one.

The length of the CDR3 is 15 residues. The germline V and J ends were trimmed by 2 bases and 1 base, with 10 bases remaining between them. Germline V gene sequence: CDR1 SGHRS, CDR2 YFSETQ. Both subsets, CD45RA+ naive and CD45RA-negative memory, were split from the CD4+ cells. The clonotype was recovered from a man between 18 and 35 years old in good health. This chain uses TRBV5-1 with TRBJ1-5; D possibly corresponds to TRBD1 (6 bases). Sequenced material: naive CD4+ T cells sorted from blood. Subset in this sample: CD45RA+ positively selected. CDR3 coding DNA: TGCGCCAGCAGCTTCACAGGGTCGAGCAATCAGCCCCAGCATTTT. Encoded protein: CASSFTGSSNQPQHF.